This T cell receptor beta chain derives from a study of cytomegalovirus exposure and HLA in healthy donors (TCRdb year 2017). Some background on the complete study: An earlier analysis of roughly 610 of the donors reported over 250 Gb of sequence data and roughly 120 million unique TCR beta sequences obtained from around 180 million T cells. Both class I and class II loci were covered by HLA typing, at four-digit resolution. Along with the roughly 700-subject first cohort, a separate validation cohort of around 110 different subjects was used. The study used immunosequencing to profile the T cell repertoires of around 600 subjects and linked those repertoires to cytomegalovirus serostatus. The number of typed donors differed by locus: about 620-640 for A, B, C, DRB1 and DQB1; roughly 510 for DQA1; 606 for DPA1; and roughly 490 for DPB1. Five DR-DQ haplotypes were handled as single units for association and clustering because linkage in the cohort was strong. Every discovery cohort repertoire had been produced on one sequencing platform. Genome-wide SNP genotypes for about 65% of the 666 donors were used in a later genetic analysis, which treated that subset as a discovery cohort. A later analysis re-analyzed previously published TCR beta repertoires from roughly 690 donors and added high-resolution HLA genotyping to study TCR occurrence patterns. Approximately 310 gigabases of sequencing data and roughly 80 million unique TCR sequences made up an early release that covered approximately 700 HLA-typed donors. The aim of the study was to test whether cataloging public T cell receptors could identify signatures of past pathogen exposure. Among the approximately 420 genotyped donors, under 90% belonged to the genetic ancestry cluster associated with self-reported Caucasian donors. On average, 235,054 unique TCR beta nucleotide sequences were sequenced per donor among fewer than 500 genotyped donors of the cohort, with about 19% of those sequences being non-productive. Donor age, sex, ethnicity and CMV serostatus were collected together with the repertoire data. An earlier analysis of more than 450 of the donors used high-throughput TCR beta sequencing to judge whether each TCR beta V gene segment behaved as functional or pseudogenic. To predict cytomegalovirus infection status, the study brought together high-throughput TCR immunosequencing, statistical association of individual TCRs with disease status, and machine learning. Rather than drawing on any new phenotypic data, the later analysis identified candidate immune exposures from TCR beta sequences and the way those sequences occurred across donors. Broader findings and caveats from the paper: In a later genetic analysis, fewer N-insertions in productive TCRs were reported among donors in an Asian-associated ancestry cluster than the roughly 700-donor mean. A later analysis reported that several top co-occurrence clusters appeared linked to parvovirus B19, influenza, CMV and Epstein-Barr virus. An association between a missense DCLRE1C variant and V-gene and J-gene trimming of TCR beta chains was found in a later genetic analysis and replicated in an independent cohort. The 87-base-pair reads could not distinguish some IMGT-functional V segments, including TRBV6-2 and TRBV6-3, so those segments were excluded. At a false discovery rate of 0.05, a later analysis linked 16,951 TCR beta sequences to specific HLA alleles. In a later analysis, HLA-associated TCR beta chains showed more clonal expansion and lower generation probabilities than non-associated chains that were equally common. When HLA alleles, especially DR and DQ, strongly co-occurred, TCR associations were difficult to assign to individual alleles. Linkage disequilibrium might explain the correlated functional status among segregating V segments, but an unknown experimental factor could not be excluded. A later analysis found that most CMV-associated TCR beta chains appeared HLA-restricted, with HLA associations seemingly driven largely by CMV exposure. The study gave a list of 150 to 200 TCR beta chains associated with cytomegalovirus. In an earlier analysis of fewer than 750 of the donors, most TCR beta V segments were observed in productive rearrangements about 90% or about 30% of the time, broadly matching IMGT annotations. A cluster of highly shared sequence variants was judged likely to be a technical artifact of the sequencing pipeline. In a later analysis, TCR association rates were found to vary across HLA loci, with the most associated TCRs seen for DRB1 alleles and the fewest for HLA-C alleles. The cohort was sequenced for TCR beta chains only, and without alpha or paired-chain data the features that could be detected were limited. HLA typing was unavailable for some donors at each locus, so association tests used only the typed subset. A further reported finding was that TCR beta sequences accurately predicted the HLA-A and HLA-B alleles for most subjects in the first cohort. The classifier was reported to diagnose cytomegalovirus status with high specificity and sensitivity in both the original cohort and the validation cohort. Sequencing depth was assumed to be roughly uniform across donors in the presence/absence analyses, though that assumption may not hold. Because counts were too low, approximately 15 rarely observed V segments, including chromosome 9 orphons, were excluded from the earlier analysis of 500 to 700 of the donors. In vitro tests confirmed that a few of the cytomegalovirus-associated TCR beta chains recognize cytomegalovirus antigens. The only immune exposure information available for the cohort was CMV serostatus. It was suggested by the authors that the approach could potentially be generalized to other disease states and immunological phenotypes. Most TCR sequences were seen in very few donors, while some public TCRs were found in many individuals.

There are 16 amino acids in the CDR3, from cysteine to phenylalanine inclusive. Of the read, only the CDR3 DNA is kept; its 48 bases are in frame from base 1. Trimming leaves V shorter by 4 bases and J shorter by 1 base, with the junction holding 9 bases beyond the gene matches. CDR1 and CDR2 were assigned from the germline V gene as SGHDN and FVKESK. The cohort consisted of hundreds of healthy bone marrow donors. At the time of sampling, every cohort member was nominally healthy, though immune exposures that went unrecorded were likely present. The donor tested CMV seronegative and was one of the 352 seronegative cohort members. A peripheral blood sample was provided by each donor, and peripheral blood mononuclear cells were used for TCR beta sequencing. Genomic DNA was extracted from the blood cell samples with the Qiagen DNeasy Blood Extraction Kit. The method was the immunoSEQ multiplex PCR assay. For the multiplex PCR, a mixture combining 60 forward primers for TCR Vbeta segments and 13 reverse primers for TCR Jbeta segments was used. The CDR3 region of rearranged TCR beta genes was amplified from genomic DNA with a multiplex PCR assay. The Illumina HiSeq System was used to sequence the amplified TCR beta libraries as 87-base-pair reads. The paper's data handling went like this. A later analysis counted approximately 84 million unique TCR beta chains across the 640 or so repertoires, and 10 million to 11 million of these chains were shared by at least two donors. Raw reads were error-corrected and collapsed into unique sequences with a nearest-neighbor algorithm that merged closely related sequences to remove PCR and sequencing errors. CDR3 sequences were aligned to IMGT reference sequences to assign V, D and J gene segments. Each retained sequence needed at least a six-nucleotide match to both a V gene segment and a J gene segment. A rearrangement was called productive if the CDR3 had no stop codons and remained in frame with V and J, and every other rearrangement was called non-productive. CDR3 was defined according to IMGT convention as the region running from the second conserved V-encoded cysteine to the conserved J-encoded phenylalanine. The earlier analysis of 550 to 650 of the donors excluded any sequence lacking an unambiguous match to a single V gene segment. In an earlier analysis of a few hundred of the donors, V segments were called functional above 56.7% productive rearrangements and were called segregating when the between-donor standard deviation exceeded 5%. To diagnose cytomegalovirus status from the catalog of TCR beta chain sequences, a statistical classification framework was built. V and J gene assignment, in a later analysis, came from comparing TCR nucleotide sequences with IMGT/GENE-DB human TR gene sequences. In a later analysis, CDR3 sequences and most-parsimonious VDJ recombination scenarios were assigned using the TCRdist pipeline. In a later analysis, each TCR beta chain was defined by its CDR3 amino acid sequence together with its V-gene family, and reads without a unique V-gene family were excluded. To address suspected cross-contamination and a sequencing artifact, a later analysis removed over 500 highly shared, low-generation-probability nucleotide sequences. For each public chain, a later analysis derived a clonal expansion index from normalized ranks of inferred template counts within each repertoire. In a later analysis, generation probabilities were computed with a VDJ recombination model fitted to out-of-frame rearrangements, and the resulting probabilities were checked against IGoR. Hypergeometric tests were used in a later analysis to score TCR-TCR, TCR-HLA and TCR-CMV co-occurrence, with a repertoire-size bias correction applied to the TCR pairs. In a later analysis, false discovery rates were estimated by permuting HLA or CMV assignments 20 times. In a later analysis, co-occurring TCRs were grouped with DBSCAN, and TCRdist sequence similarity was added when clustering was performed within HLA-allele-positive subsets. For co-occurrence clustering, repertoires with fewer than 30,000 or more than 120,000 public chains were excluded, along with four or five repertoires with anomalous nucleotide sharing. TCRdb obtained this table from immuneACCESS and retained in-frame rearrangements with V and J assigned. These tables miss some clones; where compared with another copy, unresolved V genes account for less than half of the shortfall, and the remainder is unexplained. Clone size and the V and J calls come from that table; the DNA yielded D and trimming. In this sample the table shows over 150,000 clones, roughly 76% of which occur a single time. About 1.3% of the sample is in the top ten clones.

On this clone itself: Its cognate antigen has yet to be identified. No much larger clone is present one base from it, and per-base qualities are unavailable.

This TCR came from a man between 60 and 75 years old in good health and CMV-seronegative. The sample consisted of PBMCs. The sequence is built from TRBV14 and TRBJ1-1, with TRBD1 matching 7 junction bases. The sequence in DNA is TGTGCCAGCAGCCTCGGACAGGCATGGGGGAACACTGAAGCTTTCTTT. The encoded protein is CASSLGQAWGNTEAFF.